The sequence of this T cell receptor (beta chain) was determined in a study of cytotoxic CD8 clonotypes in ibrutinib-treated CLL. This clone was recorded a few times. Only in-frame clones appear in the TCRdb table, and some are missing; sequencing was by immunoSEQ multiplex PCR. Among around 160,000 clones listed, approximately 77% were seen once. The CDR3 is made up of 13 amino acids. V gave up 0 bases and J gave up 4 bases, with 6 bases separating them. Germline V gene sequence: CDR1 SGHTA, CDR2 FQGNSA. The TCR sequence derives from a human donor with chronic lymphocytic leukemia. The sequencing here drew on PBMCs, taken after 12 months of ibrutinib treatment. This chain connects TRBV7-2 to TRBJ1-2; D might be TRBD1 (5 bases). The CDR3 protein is CASSLAQGYGYTF. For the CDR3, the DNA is TGTGCCAGCAGCTTAGCCCAGGGCTATGGCTACACCTTC.